These T cell receptor beta chains were read from a single sample in a study of blood T cell repertoires in COVID-19. TCRdb's table, derived via immunoSEQ multiplex PCR, lists solely in-frame clones and lacks some. This sample has about 180,000 clones; more than 85% occur once, and the top ten carry less than 3.5%. Specimen: peripheral blood. The receptors come from a woman in her thirties with active or convalescent COVID-19. CDR3s include the opening cysteine and the closing phenylalanine or tryptophan. A D gene is named only where the DNA matches it firmly. Some rows have no size entry. The others give once, few or many, or a class for an expanded clone.

>NA|NA|TRBV19|TRBJ1-1
CASSIDTGVVSEAFF
TGTGCCAGTAGTATAGATACGGGGGTCGTATCTGAAGCTTTCTTT
>NA|TRBD2|TRBV7-8|TRBJ2-4
CASSLAHRTSGGPAKNIQYF
TGTGCCAGCAGCTTAGCGCATCGGACTAGCGGGGGCCCAGCCAAAAACATTCAGTACTTC
>NA|TRBD1|TRBV5-1|TRBJ1-2
CASRPVQGASGYTF
TGCGCCAGCAGACCCGTTCAGGGGGCTAGTGGCTACACCTTC
>NA|NA|TRBV7-2|TRBJ2-7
CASSLGRKEWYF
TGTGCCAGCAGCTTGGGGAGGAAAGAGTGGTACTTC
>NA|TRBD1|TRBV6-5|TRBJ1-3
CATALTGSVGNTIYF
TGTGCCACCGCATTGACAGGGTCAGTCGGAAACACCATATATTTT
>NA|NA|TRBV12-5|TRBJ2-3
CASGLVAGPHTDTQYF
TGTGCTAGTGGTTTGGTGGCGGGACCACACACAGATACGCAGTATTTT
>NA|NA|TRBV11-2|TRBJ1-5
CASRKGFGNQPQHF
TGTGCCAGCAGGAAGGGGTTTGGTAATCAGCCCCAGCATTTT
>NA|TRBD1|TRBV5-6|TRBJ1-2
CASSPGQGGYGYTF
TGTGCCAGCAGCCCGGGACAGGGAGGCTATGGCTACACCTTC
>NA|NA|TRBV6-5|TRBJ2-7
CASISGTLSYEQYF
TGTGCCAGCATCAGCGGTACACTCTCCTACGAGCAGTACTTC
>NA|NA|TRBV15|TRBJ1-4
CATSREVRVGEKLFF
TGTGCCACCAGCAGAGAGGTCCGGGTTGGCGAAAAACTGTTTTTT
>NA|NA|TRBV5-6|TRBJ2-7
CASSLEPRNYEQYF
TGTGCCAGCAGCTTGGAGCCTAGAAACTACGAGCAGTACTTC
>once|TRBD1|TRBV11-2|TRBJ2-7
CASSLAPGGTGGEQYF
TGTGCCAGCAGCTTAGCCCCGGGGGGGACAGGGGGCGAGCAGTACTTC
>NA|NA|TRBV5-8|TRBJ1-5
CASSLNGGGRNQPQHF
TGTGCCAGCAGCTTGAACGGGGGGGGTCGCAATCAGCCCCAGCATTTT
>once|NA|TRBV2|TRBJ1-2
CASSVHPRANYGYTF
TGTGCCAGCAGTGTCCACCCCAGGGCGAACTATGGCTACACCTTC
>NA|NA|TRBV6-5|TRBJ1-1
CASSYSKGRTEAFF
TGTGCCAGCAGTTACTCAAAGGGGCGAACTGAAGCTTTCTTT
>NA|TRBD1|TRBV12-3/TRBV12-4|TRBJ1-2
CASSFTDRGGYTF
TGTGCCAGCAGTTTTACGGACAGGGGCGGCTACACCTTC
>few|TRBD1|TRBV6-5|TRBJ2-7
CASSYSRTGSSEQYF
TGTGCCAGCAGTTACTCGAGGACAGGGTCCTCCGAGCAGTACTTC
>once|NA|TRBV30|TRBJ2-3
CAWSGELVTDTQYF
TGTGCCTGGTCAGGGGAGCTAGTTACAGATACGCAGTATTTT
>few|TRBD1|TRBV27|TRBJ1-6
CASKTGFPYNSPLHF
TGTGCCAGTAAGACAGGGTTTCCCTATAATTCACCCCTCCACTTT
>NA|NA|TRBV27|TRBJ1-4
CASSLSPGTSVGEKLFF
TGTGCCAGCAGTTTATCCCCTGGGACTTCTGTCGGGGAAAAACTGTTTTTT
>NA|TRBD2|TRBV7-6|TRBJ2-7
CASSLATSGVGYEQYF
TGTGCCAGCAGCTTAGCCACTAGCGGGGTCGGCTACGAGCAGTACTTC
>NA|NA|TRBV9|TRBJ2-3
CASSAGTPDTQYF
TGTGCCAGCAGCGCGGGGACACCAGATACGCAGTATTTT
>NA|TRBD1|TRBV11-2|TRBJ1-1
CASSTGQGANTEAFF
TGTGCCAGCAGCACCGGACAGGGGGCAAACACTGAAGCTTTCTTT
>NA|TRBD2|TRBV3-1/TRBV3-2|TRBJ2-1
CASSQDPGLAGGSYNEQFF
TGTGCCAGCAGCCAAGATCCAGGACTAGCGGGAGGTTCCTACAATGAGCAGTTCTTC
>NA|NA|TRBV15|TRBJ2-1
CATSRPQGNEQFF
TGTGCCACCAGCAGGCCCCAGGGAAATGAGCAGTTCTTC
>NA|NA|TRBV10-3|TRBJ2-5
CAISDGTKGGETQYF
TGTGCCATCAGTGATGGAACCAAAGGAGGGGAGACCCAGTACTTC
>NA|NA|TRBV11-3|TRBJ1-1
CASSLDLGRGGDPSTEAFF
TGTGCCAGCAGCTTAGATCTAGGTCGCGGGGGAGACCCGAGCACTGAAGCTTTCTTT
>NA|NA|TRBV21-1|TRBJ1-1
CASRGKPGGRTEAFF
TGTGCCAGCAGGGGTAAGCCAGGGGGGCGGACTGAAGCTTTCTTT
>NA|NA|TRBV19|TRBJ1-5
CASSSFGQGNQPQHF
TGTGCCAGTAGTAGTTTTGGGCAGGGAAATCAGCCCCAGCATTTT
>NA|TRBD1|TRBV28|TRBJ1-2
CASSPRQGYGYTF
TGTGCCAGCAGTCCCCGACAGGGCTATGGCTACACCTTC
>NA|TRBD1|TRBV27|TRBJ2-1
CASSSPRRDREGEQFF
TGTGCCAGCAGTTCACCCCGCCGGGACAGGGAGGGTGAGCAGTTCTTC
>NA|TRBD1|TRBV5-5|TRBJ1-2
CASTRLQGARYYGYTF
TGTGCCAGCACCAGATTACAGGGGGCGCGGTATTATGGCTACACCTTC
>NA|NA|TRBV13|TRBJ1-1
CASSLPGHQNTEAFF
TGTGCCAGCAGCTTGCCGGGACATCAGAACACTGAAGCTTTCTTT
>NA|TRBD1|TRBV9|TRBJ1-6
CASSGTGEVNSPLHF
TGTGCCAGCAGCGGGACAGGGGAGGTTAATTCACCCCTCCACTTT
>once|TRBD1|TRBV5-8|TRBJ1-5
CASSSGGPNQPQHF
TGTGCCAGCAGCTCAGGGGGTCCGAATCAGCCCCAGCATTTT
>NA|TRBD1|TRBV27|TRBJ1-5
CASSLTGQGYSNQPQHF
TGTGCCAGCAGTTTAACGGGACAGGGGTATAGCAATCAGCCCCAGCATTTT
>NA|TRBD2|TRBV6-6|TRBJ2-5
CASSYPGRGGTQYF
TGTGCCAGCAGTTACCCGGGACGCGGGGGGACCCAGTACTTC
>NA|NA|TRBV28|TRBJ1-4
CASSLSGPNEKLFF
TGTGCCAGCAGTTTATCAGGTCCAAATGAAAAACTGTTTTTT
>NA|NA|TRBV29-1|TRBJ1-2
CSVSGTQRSYGYTF
TGCAGCGTTTCAGGGACACAAAGATCGTATGGCTACACCTTC
>few|NA|TRBV6-5|TRBJ2-2
CASSYSRGGDTGELFF
TGTGCCAGCAGTTACTCGAGAGGGGGAGACACCGGGGAGCTGTTTTTT
>NA|NA|TRBV10-3|TRBJ2-7
CAIKGLGSSYEQYF
TGTGCCATCAAGGGACTCGGGAGCTCCTACGAGCAGTACTTC
>NA|NA|TRBV30|TRBJ2-3
CAWSVTAGLDTQYF
TGTGCCTGGAGTGTAACGGCAGGGCTAGATACGCAGTATTTT
>once|TRBD2|TRBV7-2|TRBJ2-2
CASTGLAGPLRTGELFF
TGTGCCAGCACAGGACTAGCGGGGCCCCTCCGGACCGGGGAGCTGTTTTTT
>NA|NA|TRBV30|TRBJ2-5
CAWSWAVQETQYF
TGTGCCTGGAGTTGGGCCGTCCAAGAGACCCAGTACTTC
>few|TRBD1|TRBV11-2|TRBJ1-6
CASSWGQGDSPLHF
TGTGCCAGCAGCTGGGGACAGGGGGATTCACCCCTCCACTTT
>once|TRBD1|TRBV25-1|TRBJ1-2
CASSEDRGLEGYTF
TGTGCCAGCAGTGAGGACAGGGGTTTGGAGGGCTACACCTTC
>NA|NA|TRBV7-8|TRBJ1-3
CASSFRPADYSGNTIYF
TGTGCCAGCAGCTTTCGACCTGCAGACTACTCTGGAAACACCATATATTTT
>many|TRBD1|TRBV19|TRBJ2-1
CASSLTGTGGEQFF
TGTGCCAGTAGTTTAACCGGGACAGGGGGTGAGCAGTTCTTC
>NA|NA|TRBV5-1|TRBJ1-2
CASSLSSQDGYTF
TGCGCCAGCAGCTTGAGCAGCCAGGATGGCTACACCTTC
>few|TRBD1|TRBV28|TRBJ1-4
CASSGGQGRGEKLFF
TGTGCCAGCAGTGGAGGACAGGGGCGGGGAGAAAAACTGTTTTTT
>NA|NA|TRBV9|TRBJ2-1
CASSARNEQFF
TGTGCCAGCAGCGCCCGTAATGAGCAGTTCTTC
>NA|TRBD1|TRBV11-2|TRBJ1-1
CASSFGTVSEAFF
TGTGCCAGCAGCTTTGGGACAGTATCTGAAGCTTTCTTT
>NA|NA|TRBV27|TRBJ2-7
CASSFSPGLNYEQYF
TGTGCCAGCAGTTTTTCCCCGGGACTCAACTACGAGCAGTACTTC
>NA|TRBD2|TRBV27|TRBJ2-5
CASSLERGGKETQYF
TGTGCCAGCAGTTTGGAGCGGGGGGGGAAAGAGACCCAGTACTTC
>NA|TRBD1|TRBV5-1|TRBJ2-7
CASSLSTTGGAYEQYF
TGCGCCAGCAGCTTGTCTACTACAGGGGGCGCGTACGAGCAGTACTTC
>once|TRBD1|TRBV3-1/TRBV3-2|TRBJ1-1
CASSRVPGQGARTEAFF
TGTGCCAGCAGCCGAGTCCCGGGACAGGGGGCAAGGACTGAAGCTTTCTTT
>NA|NA|TRBV19|TRBJ1-5
CASSPSGLQPQHF
TGTGCCAGTAGTCCGTCGGGTCTTCAGCCCCAGCATTTT